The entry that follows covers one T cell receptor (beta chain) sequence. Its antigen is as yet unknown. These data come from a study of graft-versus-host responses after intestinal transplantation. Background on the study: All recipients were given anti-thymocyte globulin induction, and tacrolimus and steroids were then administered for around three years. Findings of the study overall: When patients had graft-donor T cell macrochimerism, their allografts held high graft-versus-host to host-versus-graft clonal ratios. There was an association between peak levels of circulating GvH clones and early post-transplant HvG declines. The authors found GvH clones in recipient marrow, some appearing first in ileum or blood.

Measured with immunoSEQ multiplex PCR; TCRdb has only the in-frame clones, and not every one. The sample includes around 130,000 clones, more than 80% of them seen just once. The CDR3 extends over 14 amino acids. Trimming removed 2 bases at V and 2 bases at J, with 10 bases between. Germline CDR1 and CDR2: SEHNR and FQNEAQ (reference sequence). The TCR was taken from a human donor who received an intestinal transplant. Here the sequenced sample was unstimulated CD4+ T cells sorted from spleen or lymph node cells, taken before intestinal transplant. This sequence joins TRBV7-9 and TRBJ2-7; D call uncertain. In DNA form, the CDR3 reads TGTGCCAGCAGCTTATCTTCCAGGACCTACGAGCAGTACTTC. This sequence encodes CASSLSSRTYEQYF.